These T cell receptor beta chains were read from a single sample in a study of blood T cell repertoires in COVID-19. Sequencing was performed with immunoSEQ multiplex PCR; in TCRdb, only in-frame clones are kept and a portion is missing. The sample records 100,000 to 120,000 clones, around 90% being singletons. Specimen: peripheral blood. These receptors were obtained from a woman between 50 and 59 years old with acute or convalescent COVID-19. The CDR3 runs from the conserved cysteine through the conserved F or W. Each record gives: clone size, V gene, J gene, D gene, CDR3 protein, CDR3 DNA. The D gene is left open where the match is weak. The listing skips clone size in some rows; elsewhere it reads once, few, many or a size class.

abundance: once; v_gene: TRBV9; j_gene: TRBJ2-3; d_gene: -; CDR3aa: CASSVLTDTQYF; CDR3nt: TGTGCCAGCAGCGTCCTAACAGATACGCAGTATTTT
abundance: -; v_gene: TRBV7-9; j_gene: TRBJ2-5; d_gene: TRBD2; CDR3aa: CASSPPREGETQYF; CDR3nt: TGTGCCAGCAGCCCCCCGCGGGAGGGCGAGACCCAGTACTTC
abundance: -; v_gene: TRBV18; j_gene: TRBJ1-1; d_gene: TRBD1; CDR3aa: CASLDRGRSAFF; CDR3nt: TGTGCCAGCTTAGACAGGGGGCGGTCGGCTTTCTTT
abundance: -; v_gene: TRBV6-5; j_gene: TRBJ1-4; d_gene: TRBD1; CDR3aa: CASRHEGTGEGKLFF; CDR3nt: TGTGCCAGCAGACACGAAGGGACAGGGGAAGGAAAACTGTTTTTT
abundance: -; v_gene: TRBV5-1; j_gene: TRBJ2-7; d_gene: -; CDR3aa: CASSLATSFSYEQYF; CDR3nt: TGCGCCAGCAGCTTGGCCACTTCATTCTCCTACGAGCAGTACTTC
abundance: -; v_gene: TRBV28; j_gene: TRBJ1-4; d_gene: -; CDR3aa: CASSRTQPREKLFF; CDR3nt: TGTGCCAGCAGCCGGACTCAACCCCGTGAAAAACTGTTTTTT
abundance: -; v_gene: TRBV5-1; j_gene: TRBJ2-5; d_gene: -; CDR3aa: CASSLVLGFQETQYF; CDR3nt: TGCGCCAGCAGCTTGGTTCTAGGCTTCCAAGAGACCCAGTACTTC
abundance: -; v_gene: TRBV24-1; j_gene: TRBJ1-1; d_gene: TRBD1; CDR3aa: CATRDRGEAFF; CDR3nt: TGTGCCACCAGGGACAGGGGTGAAGCTTTCTTT
abundance: -; v_gene: TRBV19; j_gene: TRBJ2-3; d_gene: -; CDR3aa: CASSQRLVSDTQYF; CDR3nt: TGTGCCAGTAGTCAACGACTAGTCTCAGATACGCAGTATTTT
abundance: -; v_gene: TRBV10-3; j_gene: TRBJ2-1; d_gene: TRBD2; CDR3aa: CATQSGADGNEQFF; CDR3nt: TGTGCCACCCAAAGCGGGGCCGACGGCAATGAGCAGTTCTTC
abundance: -; v_gene: TRBV15; j_gene: TRBJ2-3; d_gene: -; CDR3aa: CATSRGKGEGTDTQYF; CDR3nt: TGTGCCACCAGCAGAGGAAAAGGGGAGGGCACAGATACGCAGTATTTT
abundance: few; v_gene: TRBV4-2; j_gene: TRBJ1-2; d_gene: -; CDR3aa: CASSQADRLNYGYTF; CDR3nt: TGTGCCAGCAGCCAAGCTGACAGGCTAAACTATGGCTACACCTTC
abundance: -; v_gene: TRBV6-5; j_gene: TRBJ2-7; d_gene: -; CDR3aa: CASSNPGRGQYF; CDR3nt: TGTGCCAGCAGTAATCCCGGGCGGGGGCAGTACTTC
abundance: -; v_gene: TRBV3-1/TRBV3-2; j_gene: TRBJ2-1; d_gene: TRBD1; CDR3aa: CASTLEGQGKNEQFF; CDR3nt: TGTGCCAGCACGTTGGAAGGACAGGGTAAAAATGAGCAGTTCTTC
abundance: -; v_gene: TRBV18; j_gene: TRBJ2-1; d_gene: TRBD2; CDR3aa: CASSPPELADNEQFF; CDR3nt: TGTGCCAGCTCACCACCCGAACTAGCGGACAATGAGCAGTTCTTC
abundance: -; v_gene: TRBV7-2; j_gene: TRBJ1-5; d_gene: -; CDR3aa: CASSYVGTQNQPQHF; CDR3nt: TGTGCCAGCAGTTACGTCGGGACACAGAATCAGCCCCAGCATTTT
abundance: -; v_gene: TRBV7-9; j_gene: TRBJ1-1; d_gene: -; CDR3aa: CASRPPGEIEAFF; CDR3nt: TGTGCCAGCCGACCCCCGGGAGAGATTGAAGCTTTCTTT
abundance: -; v_gene: TRBV10-3; j_gene: TRBJ2-1; d_gene: TRBD1; CDR3aa: CAISESGGTGGYNEQFF; CDR3nt: TGTGCCATCAGTGAGTCGGGCGGGACAGGGGGATACAATGAGCAGTTCTTC
abundance: -; v_gene: TRBV30; j_gene: TRBJ1-5; d_gene: -; CDR3aa: CAWSAGYSNQPQHF; CDR3nt: TGTGCCTGGAGTGCAGGGTATAGCAATCAGCCCCAGCATTTT
abundance: -; v_gene: TRBV2; j_gene: TRBJ1-4; d_gene: TRBD1; CDR3aa: CASRRGGQGNEKLFF; CDR3nt: TGTGCCAGCAGGCGGGGAGGACAGGGGAACGAAAAACTGTTTTTT
abundance: -; v_gene: TRBV27; j_gene: TRBJ2-7; d_gene: -; CDR3aa: CASSLSGAYEQYF; CDR3nt: TGTGCCAGCAGTTTATCCGGGGCCTACGAGCAGTACTTC
abundance: -; v_gene: TRBV5-1; j_gene: TRBJ1-6; d_gene: -; CDR3aa: CASSLQTSSYNSPLHF; CDR3nt: TGCGCCAGCAGCCTACAGACAAGCTCCTATAATTCACCCCTCCACTTT
abundance: -; v_gene: TRBV2; j_gene: TRBJ2-3; d_gene: TRBD2; CDR3aa: CASRVLANTDTQYF; CDR3nt: TGTGCCAGCAGGGTACTAGCGAACACAGATACGCAGTATTTT
abundance: -; v_gene: TRBV28; j_gene: TRBJ2-1; d_gene: TRBD2; CDR3aa: CASSFSGTTNRLYRFF; CDR3nt: TGTGCCAGCAGTTTCTCCGGGACTACTAACCGCCTATACCGGTTCTTC
abundance: -; v_gene: TRBV2; j_gene: TRBJ2-5; d_gene: TRBD1; CDR3aa: CASSAGTGGRGETQYF; CDR3nt: TGTGCCAGCAGCGCCGGGACAGGGGGCCGGGGGGAGACCCAGTACTTC
abundance: -; v_gene: TRBV9; j_gene: TRBJ2-7; d_gene: TRBD1; CDR3aa: CASSRDRRTYEQYF; CDR3nt: TGTGCCAGCAGCCGGGACAGAAGGACCTACGAGCAGTACTTC
abundance: -; v_gene: TRBV6-5; j_gene: TRBJ1-6; d_gene: TRBD1; CDR3aa: CASSPGTGTNSPLHF; CDR3nt: TGTGCCAGCAGCCCAGGGACAGGGACTAATTCACCCCTCCACTTT
abundance: -; v_gene: TRBV6-1; j_gene: TRBJ2-1; d_gene: TRBD2; CDR3aa: CASSEAAGGLYNEQFF; CDR3nt: TGTGCCAGCAGTGAAGCTGCGGGAGGTCTCTACAATGAGCAGTTCTTC
abundance: -; v_gene: TRBV30; j_gene: TRBJ2-1; d_gene: TRBD2; CDR3aa: CAWSRLAGAYNEQFF; CDR3nt: TGTGCCTGGAGTCGACTAGCGGGAGCCTACAATGAGCAGTTCTTC
abundance: -; v_gene: TRBV18; j_gene: TRBJ1-4; d_gene: -; CDR3aa: CASSPRTATNEKLFF; CDR3nt: TGTGCCAGCTCACCAAGGACAGCAACTAATGAAAAACTGTTTTTT
abundance: -; v_gene: TRBV9; j_gene: TRBJ2-3; d_gene: -; CDR3aa: CASSVAGDTDTQYF; CDR3nt: TGTGCCAGCAGCGTAGCCGGGGACACAGATACGCAGTATTTT
abundance: few; v_gene: TRBV19; j_gene: TRBJ1-3; d_gene: TRBD1; CDR3aa: CASLEGADRNTIYF; CDR3nt: TGTGCCAGCTTGGAGGGGGCAGACCGGAACACCATATATTTT
abundance: once; v_gene: TRBV10-2; j_gene: TRBJ1-1; d_gene: TRBD1; CDR3aa: CASRPSDRDHTEAFF; CDR3nt: TGCGCCAGCAGACCCTCCGACAGGGATCACACTGAAGCTTTCTTT
abundance: -; v_gene: TRBV29-1; j_gene: TRBJ2-2; d_gene: TRBD2; CDR3aa: CSVMTSGRANTGELFF; CDR3nt: TGCAGCGTTATGACTAGCGGGAGAGCGAACACCGGGGAGCTGTTTTTT
abundance: -; v_gene: TRBV12-3/TRBV12-4; j_gene: TRBJ2-5; d_gene: -; CDR3aa: CASSFSSQETQYF; CDR3nt: TGTGCCAGCAGTTTCTCGAGCCAAGAGACCCAGTACTTC
abundance: -; v_gene: TRBV19; j_gene: TRBJ1-1; d_gene: -; CDR3aa: CASRGNTEAFF; CDR3nt: TGTGCCAGTCGGGGGAACACTGAAGCTTTCTTT
abundance: -; v_gene: TRBV7-9; j_gene: TRBJ2-3; d_gene: -; CDR3aa: CASSLRQGTDTQYF; CDR3nt: TGTGCCAGCAGCCTTAGACAGGGCACAGATACGCAGTATTTT
abundance: -; v_gene: TRBV28; j_gene: TRBJ2-1; d_gene: -; CDR3aa: CASKESRLVNEQFF; CDR3nt: TGTGCCAGCAAGGAGTCTAGACTAGTCAATGAGCAGTTCTTC
abundance: -; v_gene: TRBV29-1; j_gene: TRBJ2-1; d_gene: -; CDR3aa: CSVPLFNNEQFF; CDR3nt: TGCAGCGTTCCCCTCTTTAACAATGAGCAGTTCTTC
abundance: -; v_gene: TRBV5-1; j_gene: TRBJ1-4; d_gene: -; CDR3aa: CASSYARELDEKLFF; CDR3nt: TGCGCCAGCAGCTACGCCAGGGAATTGGATGAAAAACTGTTTTTT
abundance: -; v_gene: TRBV6-5; j_gene: TRBJ1-4; d_gene: TRBD1; CDR3aa: CASRGTGNEKLFF; CDR3nt: TGTGCCAGCCGCGGGACAGGAAATGAAAAACTGTTTTTT
abundance: -; v_gene: TRBV5-6; j_gene: TRBJ1-1; d_gene: TRBD1; CDR3aa: CASSLQGANTEAFF; CDR3nt: TGTGCCAGCAGCTTACAGGGGGCAAACACTGAAGCTTTCTTT
abundance: -; v_gene: TRBV24-1; j_gene: TRBJ2-5; d_gene: TRBD1; CDR3aa: CATSDWAGTVETQYF; CDR3nt: TGTGCCACCAGTGATTGGGCCGGGACAGTAGAGACCCAGTACTTC
abundance: -; v_gene: TRBV19; j_gene: TRBJ2-3; d_gene: TRBD1; CDR3aa: CASLTRDRDGGDTQYF; CDR3nt: TGTGCCAGTCTTACCAGGGACAGGGACGGAGGAGATACGCAGTATTTT
abundance: -; v_gene: TRBV5-1; j_gene: TRBJ2-3; d_gene: -; CDR3aa: CASSRSGRTDTQYF; CDR3nt: TGCGCCAGCAGCCGTAGCGGTCGCACAGATACGCAGTATTTT
abundance: -; v_gene: TRBV7-9; j_gene: TRBJ2-5; d_gene: TRBD2; CDR3aa: CASESRGLAGGLGETQYF; CDR3nt: TGTGCCAGCGAATCTAGGGGACTAGCGGGAGGTCTGGGAGAGACCCAGTACTTC
abundance: once; v_gene: TRBV19; j_gene: TRBJ1-2; d_gene: -; CDR3aa: CASSFSTNSYGYTF; CDR3nt: TGTGCCAGTAGCTTCTCGACGAACAGCTATGGCTACACCTTC
abundance: -; v_gene: TRBV24-1; j_gene: TRBJ2-7; d_gene: -; CDR3aa: CATSVNRVPYEQYF; CDR3nt: TGTGCCACCAGTGTAAACAGGGTCCCCTACGAGCAGTACTTC
abundance: few; v_gene: TRBV6-6; j_gene: TRBJ2-1; d_gene: TRBD2; CDR3aa: CASSHSGRGNEQFF; CDR3nt: TGTGCCAGCAGCCATAGCGGGAGGGGCAATGAGCAGTTCTTC
abundance: -; v_gene: TRBV5-1; j_gene: TRBJ1-1; d_gene: -; CDR3aa: CASSLSQRAVEAFF; CDR3nt: TGCGCCAGCAGCTTGTCCCAGAGGGCCGTTGAAGCTTTCTTT
abundance: -; v_gene: TRBV27; j_gene: TRBJ2-7; d_gene: -; CDR3aa: CASSLYYSYEQYF; CDR3nt: TGTGCCAGCAGTTTATACTACTCCTACGAGCAGTACTTC
abundance: -; v_gene: TRBV6-5; j_gene: TRBJ1-1; d_gene: -; CDR3aa: CASSYRQMNTEAFF; CDR3nt: TGTGCCAGCAGTTACAGACAGATGAACACTGAAGCTTTCTTT
abundance: once; v_gene: TRBV19; j_gene: TRBJ1-1; d_gene: -; CDR3aa: CASNGQVAEAFF; CDR3nt: TGTGCCAGTAACGGCCAGGTTGCTGAAGCTTTCTTT
abundance: -; v_gene: TRBV5-5; j_gene: TRBJ2-5; d_gene: TRBD2; CDR3aa: CASSPPGLAVVQETQYF; CDR3nt: TGTGCCAGCAGCCCCCCGGGACTAGCGGTAGTACAAGAGACCCAGTACTTC
abundance: -; v_gene: TRBV19; j_gene: TRBJ2-2; d_gene: -; CDR3aa: CASTRTANTGELFF; CDR3nt: TGTGCCAGTACCCGGACAGCGAACACCGGGGAGCTGTTTTTT
abundance: -; v_gene: TRBV19; j_gene: TRBJ1-4; d_gene: TRBD1; CDR3aa: CATGQAATNEKLFF; CDR3nt: TGTGCCACTGGACAGGCTGCAACTAATGAAAAACTGTTTTTT
abundance: -; v_gene: TRBV7-6; j_gene: TRBJ2-7; d_gene: -; CDR3aa: CANGLEGYF; CDR3nt: TGTGCCAACGGACTTGAGGGATACTTC
abundance: -; v_gene: TRBV24-1; j_gene: TRBJ2-1; d_gene: TRBD2; CDR3aa: CATRTNEASGNIGEQFF; CDR3nt: TGTGCCACCAGGACCAACGAGGCGAGCGGGAATATCGGTGAGCAGTTCTTC
abundance: -; v_gene: TRBV24-1; j_gene: TRBJ1-2; d_gene: TRBD1; CDR3aa: CATTETGDYGYTF; CDR3nt: TGTGCCACCACAGAGACAGGGGACTATGGCTACACCTTC
abundance: -; v_gene: TRBV5-1; j_gene: TRBJ2-1; d_gene: TRBD2; CDR3aa: CASSSLAGSYNEQFF; CDR3nt: TGCGCCAGCTCCTCCCTAGCGGGGTCCTACAATGAGCAGTTCTTC